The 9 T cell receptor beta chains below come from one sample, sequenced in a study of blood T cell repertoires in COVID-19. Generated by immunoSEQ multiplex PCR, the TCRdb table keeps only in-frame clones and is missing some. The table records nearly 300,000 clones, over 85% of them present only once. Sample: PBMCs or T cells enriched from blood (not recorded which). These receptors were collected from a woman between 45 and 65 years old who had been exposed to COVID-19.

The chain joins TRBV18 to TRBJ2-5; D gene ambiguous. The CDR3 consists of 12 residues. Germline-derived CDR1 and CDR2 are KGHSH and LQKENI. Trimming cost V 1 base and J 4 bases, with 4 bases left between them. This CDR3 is CASSPLGETQYF. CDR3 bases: TGTGCCAGCTCACCACTCGGAGAGACCCAGTACTTC.

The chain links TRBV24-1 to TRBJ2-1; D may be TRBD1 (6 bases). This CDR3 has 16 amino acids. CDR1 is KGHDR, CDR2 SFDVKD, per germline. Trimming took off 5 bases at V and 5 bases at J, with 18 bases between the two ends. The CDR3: CATSAHRAEFNNEQFF. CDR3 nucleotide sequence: TGTGCCACCAGTGCCCACAGGGCGGAGTTCAACAATGAGCAGTTCTTC.

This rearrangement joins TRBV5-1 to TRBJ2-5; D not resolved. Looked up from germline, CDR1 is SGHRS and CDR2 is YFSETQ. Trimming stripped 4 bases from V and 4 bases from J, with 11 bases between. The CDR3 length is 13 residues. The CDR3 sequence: CASSQGGGETQYF. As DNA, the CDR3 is TGCGCCAGCAGCCAAGGCGGCGGAGAGACCCAGTACTTC.

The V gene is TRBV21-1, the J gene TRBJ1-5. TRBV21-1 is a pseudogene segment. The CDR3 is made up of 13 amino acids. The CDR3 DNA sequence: TGTGCCAGCAGCAAGAGAGGCGGGCAGCCCCAGCATTTT. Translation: CASSKRGGQPQHF.

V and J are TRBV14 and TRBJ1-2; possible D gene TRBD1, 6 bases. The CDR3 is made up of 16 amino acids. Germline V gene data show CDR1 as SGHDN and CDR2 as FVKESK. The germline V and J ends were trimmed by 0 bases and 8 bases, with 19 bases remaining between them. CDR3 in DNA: TGTGCCAGCAGCCAAGACCAGGGGCCCTCCTGGGAGGGCTACACCTTC. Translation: CASSQDQGPSWEGYTF.

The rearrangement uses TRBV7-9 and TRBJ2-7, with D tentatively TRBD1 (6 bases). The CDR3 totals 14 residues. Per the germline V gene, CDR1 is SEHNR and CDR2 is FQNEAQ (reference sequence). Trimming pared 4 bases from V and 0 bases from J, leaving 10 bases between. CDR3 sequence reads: CASSSGTLSYEQYF. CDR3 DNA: TGTGCCAGCAGCTCCGGGACACTCTCCTACGAGCAGTACTTC.

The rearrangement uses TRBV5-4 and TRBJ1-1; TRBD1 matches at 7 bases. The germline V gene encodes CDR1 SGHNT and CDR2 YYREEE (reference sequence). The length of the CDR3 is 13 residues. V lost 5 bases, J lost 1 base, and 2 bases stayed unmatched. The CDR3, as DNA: TGTGCCAGCAGGCCAGGGGGGAACACTGAAGCTTTCTTT. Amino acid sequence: CASRPGGNTEAFF.

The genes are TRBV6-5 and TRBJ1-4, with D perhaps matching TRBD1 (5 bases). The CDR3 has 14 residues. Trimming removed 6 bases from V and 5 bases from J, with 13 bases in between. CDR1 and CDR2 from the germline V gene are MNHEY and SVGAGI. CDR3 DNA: TGTGCCAGCAGCCGTGACGGGGGGAATGAAAAACTGTTTTTT. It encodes CASSRDGGNEKLFF.

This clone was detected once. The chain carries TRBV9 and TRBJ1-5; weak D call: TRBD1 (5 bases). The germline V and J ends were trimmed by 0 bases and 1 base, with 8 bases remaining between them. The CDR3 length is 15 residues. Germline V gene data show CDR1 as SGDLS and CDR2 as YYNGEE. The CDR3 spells CASSVDPGSNQPQHF. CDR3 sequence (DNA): TGTGCCAGCAGCGTAGACCCAGGGAGCAATCAGCCCCAGCATTTT.